This T cell receptor beta chain is drawn from a study of cytomegalovirus exposure and HLA in healthy donors. Overall study: About 200 million T cells yielded some 120 million unique TCR beta sequences in earlier analysis. About 80 million unique TCRs from HLA-typed donors were held in an early data release. Points from the study as a whole: In a later analysis, HLA-associated beta chains showed higher expansion and lower generation probabilities than comparable chains.

These donors, healthy bone marrow donors, were studied. This CDR3 has 15 amino acids. Trimming removed 2 bases from V and 2 bases from J; junction bases left unmatched: 2. CDR1 is SGDLS, CDR2 YYNGEE, per germline. The PCR was carried out with 60 Vbeta primers and 13 Jbeta primers. The protocol was immunoSEQ multiplex PCR, while the TCRdb copy is restricted to in-frame clones and leaves out a portion. The repertoire holds some 190,000 clones, around 67% seen once, with approximately 2.8% in the top ten. This clone has just a few counts. Antigen unknown. This rearrangement joins TRBV9 to TRBJ2-7; 12 positions agree with TRBD2. The sequenced sample consisted of PBMCs. The TCR comes from a young woman in good health and CMV-seropositive. CDR3 DNA sequence: TGTGCCAGCAGCGTTGGACTAGCGGGGCCCTACGAGCAGTACTTC. Translating gives CASSVGLAGPYEQYF.